Sequencing of this TCR beta chain was carried out in a study of blood T cell repertoires in COVID-19. Study-level background: Collection of acute and convalescent COVID-19 samples took place in the United States, Italy and Spain. In each case, the material was cDNA or gDNA derived from T cells, B-cell-depleted T cells, or PBMCs.

After removal of 6 bases from V and 4 bases from J, the junction contained 5 bases not matched to a gene. The CDR3 runs to 12 residues. Germline lookup yields CDR1 SQVTM and CDR2 ANQGSEA. Per the original data handling: Researchers report that nucleated cell counts were estimated from reference gene primer amplification. Sequencing was performed with immunoSEQ multiplex PCR; in TCRdb, only in-frame clones are kept and a portion is missing. D and trimming come from the DNA, and the V and J calls and clone size come from that table. Of 95,000 to 150,000 clones listed, 82% were seen once; the top ten hold roughly 12%.

This TCR derives from a human donor in a cohort sampled during active COVID-19. The chain links TRBV29-1 to TRBJ2-5; 7 bases fit TRBD1. Sequencing input: peripheral blood. This CDR3 is CSVPRQGETQYF. CDR3 DNA: TGCAGCGTCCCTCGACAGGGAGAGACCCAGTACTTC.